Listed here are 3 T cell receptor beta chains from one sample, sequenced in a study of T cells in Graves' hyperthyroidism and ophthalmopathy. TCR beta CDR3 region amplification was performed from RNA transcripts. HTBI primers were the set used in a first-round RT-PCR of the TCR CDR3. MiXCR, applied by TCRdb to the multiplex PCR reads, yields one record per CDR3 protein. Among around 200,000 distinct CDR3 sequences, about 15% were seen once, and the ten largest hold about 31%. Sequencing was done on a sample of blood. These receptors originate from a woman aged 50 to 60 with Graves' hyperthyroidism.

This clonotype was observed at least ten times. The V call is TRBV11-2, the J call TRBJ2-2; 8 nucleotides align to TRBD2. Germline V gives CDR1 SGHAT, CDR2 FQNNGV. V shed 5 bases and J 5 bases; nucleotides not matched to a gene: 7. The CDR3 covers 15 residues. For the CDR3, the DNA is TGTGCCAGCAGCCCGAGCGGGGGTTCGACCGGGGAGCTGTTTTTT. Protein: CASSPSGGSTGELFF.

This sequence joins TRBV4-1 and TRBJ2-5, with unresolved D. The CDR3 loop spans 15 amino acids. V lost 1 base, J lost 1 base, and 10 bases lay in between. Germline CDR1 reads MGHRA; CDR2 reads YSYEKL. CDR3 residues: CASSQGRVPQETQYF. The CDR3 nucleotides are TGCGCCAGCAGCCAAGGAAGGGTACCCCAAGAGACCCAGTACTTC.

This clonotype has a count of ten or more. The chain links TRBV7-8 to TRBJ2-5; D may be TRBD1 or TRBD2 (5 bases each). Trimming left V 0 bases short and J 5 bases short, with 10 bases between. In germline, CDR1 is SGHVS, CDR2 FQNEAQ. The CDR3 is made up of 14 amino acids. This chain's CDR3 is CASSLAGREETQYF. The CDR3 nucleotides read TGTGCCAGCAGCTTAGCGGGCAGGGAGGAGACCCAGTACTTC.